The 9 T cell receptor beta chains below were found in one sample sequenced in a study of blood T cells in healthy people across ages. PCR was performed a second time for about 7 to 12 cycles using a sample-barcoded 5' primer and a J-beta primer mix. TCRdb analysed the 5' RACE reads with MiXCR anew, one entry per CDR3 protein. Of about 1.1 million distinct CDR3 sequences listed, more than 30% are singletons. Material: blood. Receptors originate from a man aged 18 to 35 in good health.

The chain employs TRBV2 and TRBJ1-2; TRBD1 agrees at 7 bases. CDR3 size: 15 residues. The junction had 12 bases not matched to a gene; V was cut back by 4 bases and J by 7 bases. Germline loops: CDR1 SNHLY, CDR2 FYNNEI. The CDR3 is CASSGVEGASGGYTF. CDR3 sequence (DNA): TGTGCCAGCAGTGGAGTGGAGGGGGCCTCGGGTGGCTACACCTTC.

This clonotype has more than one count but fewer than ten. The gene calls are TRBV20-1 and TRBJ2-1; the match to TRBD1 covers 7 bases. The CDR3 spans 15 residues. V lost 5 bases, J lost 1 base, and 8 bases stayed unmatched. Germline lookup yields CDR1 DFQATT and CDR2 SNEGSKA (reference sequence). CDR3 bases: TGCAGTGCTGGCCTCGACAGGGCGTCCTACAATGAGCAGTTCTTC. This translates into CSAGLDRASYNEQFF.

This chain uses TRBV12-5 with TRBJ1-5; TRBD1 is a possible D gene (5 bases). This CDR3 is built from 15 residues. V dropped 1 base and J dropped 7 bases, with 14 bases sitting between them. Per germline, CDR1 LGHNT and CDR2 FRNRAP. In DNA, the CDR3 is TGTGCTAGTGGTTTGGATTATAGGGCAGGGCAGCCCCAGCATTTT. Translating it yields CASGLDYRAGQPQHF.

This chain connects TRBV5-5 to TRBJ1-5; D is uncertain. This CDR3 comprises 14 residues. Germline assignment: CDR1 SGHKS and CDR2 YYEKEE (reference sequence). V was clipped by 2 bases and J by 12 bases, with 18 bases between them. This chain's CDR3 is CASSFTNTLDGQHF. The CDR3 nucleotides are TGTGCCAGCAGCTTCACCAATACTCTCGATGGCCAGCATTTT.

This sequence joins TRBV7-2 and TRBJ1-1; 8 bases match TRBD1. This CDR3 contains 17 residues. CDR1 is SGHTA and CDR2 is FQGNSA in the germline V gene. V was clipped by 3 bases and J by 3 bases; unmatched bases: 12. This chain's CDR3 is CASSLWLDRGFYTEAFF. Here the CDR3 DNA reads TGTGCCAGCAGCTTGTGGTTAGACAGGGGTTTTTACACTGAAGCTTTCTTT.

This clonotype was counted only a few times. CDR3 coding DNA: TGCGCCAGCAGCTTGTCCGGGATTGAGCAGTTCTTC. It specifies CASSLSGIEQFF. This chain links TRBV5-1 with TRBJ2-1; tentatively, D is TRBD2 (5 bases). Germline assignment: CDR1 SGHRS and CDR2 YFSETQ. Between the trimmed V and J ends, which lost 1 base and 9 bases, there was a span of 8 bases. The CDR3 has 12 amino acids.

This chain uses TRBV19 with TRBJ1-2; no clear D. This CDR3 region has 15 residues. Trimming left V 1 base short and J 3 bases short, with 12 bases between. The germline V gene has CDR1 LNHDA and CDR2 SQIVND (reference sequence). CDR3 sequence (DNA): TGTGCCAGTAGTATAGGAGCGGAGTCTCACTATGGCTACACCTTC. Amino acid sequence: CASSIGAESHYGYTF.

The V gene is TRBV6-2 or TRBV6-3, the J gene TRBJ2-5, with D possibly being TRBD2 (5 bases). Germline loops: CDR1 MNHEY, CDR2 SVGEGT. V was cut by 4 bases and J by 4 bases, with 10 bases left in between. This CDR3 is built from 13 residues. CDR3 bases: TGTGCCAGCAGTTCCTGGAGGCGAGAGACCCAGTACTTC. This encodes CASSSWRRETQYF.

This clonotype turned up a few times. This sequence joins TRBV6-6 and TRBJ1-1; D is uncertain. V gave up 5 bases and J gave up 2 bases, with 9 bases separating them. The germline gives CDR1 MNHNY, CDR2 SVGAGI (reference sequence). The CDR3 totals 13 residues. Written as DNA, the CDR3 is TGTGCCAGCAGTGCTGGGTTCAACACTGAAGCTTTCTTT. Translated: CASSAGFNTEAFF.